The subject of this entry is one T cell receptor (beta chain). The antigen remains unidentified. TCRdb keeps only in-frame clones here, not all; method: immunoSEQ multiplex PCR. The sample lists 150,000 or so clones; approximately 90% were seen once. The data derive from a study of T cell responses to AZD1222 COVID-19 vaccine. Broader study findings: CD4 TCRs linked to vaccination spanned spike, dominating at 160-218 and 743-854.

The starting material was peripheral blood, obtained on day 0 of AZD1222 vaccination. The sequence was obtained from an adult in good health.

The CDR3 DNA is TGTGCCAGCAGCTTACGAGGCGGTTCAGTCACAGATACGCAGTATTTT. It specifies CASSLRGGSVTDTQYF. The chain recombines TRBV11-1 with TRBJ2-3; unclear D gene. Germline loops: CDR1 SGHAT, CDR2 FQDESV (reference sequence). Trimming pared 2 bases from V and 2 bases from J, leaving 14 bases between. CDR3 length: 16 amino acids.